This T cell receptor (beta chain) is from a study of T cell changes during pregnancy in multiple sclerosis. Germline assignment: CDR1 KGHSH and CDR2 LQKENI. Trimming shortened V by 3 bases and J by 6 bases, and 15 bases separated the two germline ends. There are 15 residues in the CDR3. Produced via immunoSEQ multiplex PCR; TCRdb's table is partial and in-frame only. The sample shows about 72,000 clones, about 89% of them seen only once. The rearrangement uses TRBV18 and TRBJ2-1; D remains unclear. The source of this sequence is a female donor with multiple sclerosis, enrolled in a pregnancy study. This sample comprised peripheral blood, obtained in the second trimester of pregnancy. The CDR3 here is CASSPPAPKPNEQFF. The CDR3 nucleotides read TGTGCCAGCTCACCCCCCGCCCCAAAGCCCAATGAGCAGTTCTTC. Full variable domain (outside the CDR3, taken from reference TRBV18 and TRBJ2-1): NAGVMQNPRHLVRRRGQEARLRCSPMKGHSHVYWYRQLPEEGLKFMVYLQKENIIDESGMPKERFSAEFPKEGPSILRIQQVVRGDSAAYFCASSPPAPKPNEQFFGPGTRLTVL.